The entry below describes one TCR beta chain. This sample is part of a study of metastatic and nonmetastatic thyroid tumors. Study summary: Comparative analysis of repertoires was undertaken across blood and tumor or nodule tissue obtained from malignant and benign thyroid patients.

The length of the CDR3 is 14 residues. Trimming shortened V by 7 bases and J by 5 bases, and 14 bases separated the two germline ends. Germline lookup yields CDR1 SGHNT and CDR2 YENEEA. In the original processing: A classifier for distant metastasis in papillary thyroid cancer was constructed using CDR3 differences observed across clinicopathological groups. MiXCR re-clonotyped the PCR reads for TCRdb. V and J calls and clone size were set by TCRdb, not the authors. Found here are approximately 41,000 clones, 20% to 25% of them singletons; the top ten hold 14%. Ahead of thyroid surgery, no patient had received treatment of any kind.

This TCR came from a female donor with papillary thyroid cancer or a benign thyroid nodule (not recorded which). Some clones in this sample may be carry-over from other donors' samples. V and J are TRBV11-3 and TRBJ2-2; D perhaps matches TRBD2 (6 bases). The sequenced material came from tumor tissue. The CDR3 loop reads CASTFGTYTGELFF. The CDR3 coding sequence is TGTGCCAGCACCTTCGGGACTTATACCGGGGAGCTGTTTTTT.